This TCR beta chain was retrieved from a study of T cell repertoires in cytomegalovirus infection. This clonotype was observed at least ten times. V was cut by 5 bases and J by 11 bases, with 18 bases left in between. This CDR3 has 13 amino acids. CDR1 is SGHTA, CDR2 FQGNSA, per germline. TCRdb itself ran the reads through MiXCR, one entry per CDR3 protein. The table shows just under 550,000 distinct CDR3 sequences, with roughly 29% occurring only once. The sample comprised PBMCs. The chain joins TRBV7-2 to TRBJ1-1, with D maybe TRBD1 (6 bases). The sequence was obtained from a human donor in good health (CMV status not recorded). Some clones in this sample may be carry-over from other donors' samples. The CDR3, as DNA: TGTGCCAGCAGCCTTAACAGGGTACCCCGTGCTTTCTTT. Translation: CASSLNRVPRAFF. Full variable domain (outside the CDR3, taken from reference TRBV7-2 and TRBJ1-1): GAGVSQSPSNKVTEKGKDVELRCDPISGHTALYWYRQSLGQGLEFLIYFQGNSAPDKSGLPSDRFSAERTGGSVSTLTIQRTQQEDSAVYLCASSLNRVPRAFFGQGTRLTVV.